This T cell receptor (beta chain) was recorded in a study of T cell responses to AZD1222 COVID-19 vaccine (dated by TCRdb to the early 2020s). About the investigation overall: Because spike-specific TCR depth and breadth did not differ between the two schedules, AZD1222 recipients who got a second dose at roughly 4 weeks were pooled with those who got a second dose at roughly 12 weeks. A total of 230 to 250 trial participants underwent TCR sequencing, of whom some 210 received two doses of AZD1222 and about 26 received two doses of the MenACWY control vaccine. Trial participants were enrolled by age into 18-55, 56-69 and 70-plus year subgroups, with about 150, 28 and 57 TCR-sequenced participants respectively.

General conclusions and limits of the study: Because no samples from the day 14 peak response were available, repertoires could be characterized only after the peak T cell response. In the small 56-69-year group, the increase in depth fell short of significance, most likely because of low power. Reportedly, close to half of the unique spike-specific TCRs recognized epitopes lying outside the regions that are mutated in the B.1.351 and B.1.1.7 variants. The vaccine-associated CD4 TCRs covered the entire spike protein, and the dominant responses fell in regions 160-218 and 743-854. Participants were mostly white British and included more females than males, and it was suggested by the authors that clonal diversity may have been underestimated. Conclusions about previously exposed vaccinees were limited because only a handful of AZD1222 recipients were SARS-CoV-2 seropositive at baseline. A significant rise in spike-specific TCR breadth and depth was observed after two AZD1222 doses relative to day 0 and relative to MenACWY recipients.

This sample's time point label indicates: baseline before first vaccination. The vaccinee samples were drawn from two UK trials, COV001 and COV002, one of which was a single-blind randomized controlled phase 2/3 trial testing AZD1222 (ChAdOx1 nCoV-19) in healthy adults. Trial participant PBMC samples were collected at day 0 and day 28 after the second dose for TCRbeta chain sequencing. The CDR3 regions of human TCRbeta chains were subjected to immunosequencing. The study's processing was this. Repertoire TCRs were matched against a reference library of SARS-CoV-2-specific TCRs generated with the MIRA antigen-specificity platform. Breadth was defined as the fraction of unique TCRs that were SARS-CoV-2-associated, and depth was defined as the fraction of total T cells that were SARS-CoV-2-associated. Using the MIRA data, every spike-specific TCR was mapped to the spike region that the TCR reacted to and assigned to either a CD4 or a CD8 class. Log10-transformed breadth and depth values were compared by one-way ANOVA with Sidak's multiple comparisons tests. The clones in this table, taken by TCRdb from immuneACCESS, are in-frame only. Not every clone is retained; where verified, under half of the shortfall comes from an unresolved V gene, and the cause of the rest is unknown. V, J and clone size are those of that table, while D and trimming were read from the DNA. A total of some 150,000 clones appear in this sample, more than 70% of them only once. The top ten hold less than 15% of the sample.

The CDR3 numbers 20 residues from cysteine through phenylalanine. Just the 60-base CDR3 DNA is kept, in frame starting at base 1. From a lookup of the germline V gene, CDR1 and CDR2 are SGHNT and YENEEA. V and J are truncated by 0 bases and 3 bases respectively, leaving an intervening sequence of 23 bases. A word on this clone: Its antigen has not been determined. One base away there is no much larger clone; base qualities are not given.

The sequence was obtained from an adult in good health. The chain is assembled from TRBV11-3 and TRBJ1-4; the best D guess is TRBD1, with 5 bases matching. This sample comprised peripheral blood, obtained on day 0 of AZD1222 vaccination. The sequence in DNA is TGTGCCAGCAGCTTAGATTCATTGGCTTTGGGGGGTGGGTCTAATGAAAAACTGTTTTTT. Its translation is CASSLDSLALGGGSNEKLFF.